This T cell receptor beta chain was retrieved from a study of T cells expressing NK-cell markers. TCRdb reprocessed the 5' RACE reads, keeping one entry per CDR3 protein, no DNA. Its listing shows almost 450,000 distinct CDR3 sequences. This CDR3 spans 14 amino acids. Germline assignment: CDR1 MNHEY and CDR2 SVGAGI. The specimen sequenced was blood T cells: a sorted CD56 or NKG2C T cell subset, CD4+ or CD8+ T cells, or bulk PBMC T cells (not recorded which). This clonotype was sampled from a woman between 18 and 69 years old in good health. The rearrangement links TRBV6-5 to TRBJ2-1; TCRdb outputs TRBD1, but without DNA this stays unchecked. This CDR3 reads CASSYTTGDNEQFF.